These 14 T cell receptor beta chains were sequenced from one sample in a study of shared clonotypes between healthy human individuals. Assay: immunoSEQ multiplex PCR; the TCRdb copy retains only in-frame clones and omits some. The sample records 2,100,000 or so clones, approximately 96% being singletons. The sequenced sample was naive CD4+ T cells sorted from blood. The subset was: CD45RA+ positively selected. All receptors derive from a man aged 18 to 29 in good health.

The chain employs TRBV4-1 and TRBJ2-7; 9 bases are a match to TRBD1. Germline loops: CDR1 MGHRA, CDR2 YSYEKL. The CDR3 loop spans 16 amino acids. V trimming: 1 base; J trimming: 2 bases; junction bases outside the gene matches: 6. The CDR3 is CASSQGTGAAAYEQYF. DNA of the CDR3: TGCGCCAGCAGCCAAGGGACAGGGGCTGCGGCCTACGAGCAGTACTTC.

This chain links TRBV7-2 with TRBJ2-7, with TRBD2 identical over 9 bases. J lost 5 bases, V lost 2 bases, and 7 bases had no gene match. Germline values: CDR1 SGHTA, CDR2 FQGNSA. The CDR3 has 15 amino acids. In nucleotides, the CDR3 is TGTGCCAGCAGCTTACGATTGACTAGCGGAAACGAGCAGTACTTC. Its translation: CASSLRLTSGNEQYF.

The rearrangement joins TRBV7-6 to TRBJ2-2, with 15 bases that match TRBD2. The CDR3 consists of 19 residues. Per the germline V gene, CDR1 is SGHVS and CDR2 is FNYEAQ. V shed 5 bases and J 1 base; nucleotides not matched to a gene: 8. CDR3 protein: CASSPGLAGGLGNTGELFF. In DNA form, the CDR3 reads TGTGCCAGCAGCCCTGGACTAGCGGGAGGGCTAGGGAACACCGGGGAGCTGTTTTTT.

This chain uses TRBV7-2 with TRBJ1-6; D remains unclear. The CDR3 has 15 amino acids. V was clipped by 1 base and J by 7 bases, with 11 bases between them. Germline assignment: CDR1 SGHTA and CDR2 FQGNSA. Here the CDR3 DNA reads TGTGCCAGCAGCTTAGAGCTGGGAGAAAATTCACCCCTCCACTTT. Protein sequence: CASSLELGENSPLHF. The variable domain in full, completed from reference TRBV7-2 and TRBJ1-6, reads GAGVSQSPSNKVTEKGKDVELRCDPISGHTALYWYRQSLGQGLEFLIYFQGNSAPDKSGLPSDRFSAERTGGSVSTLTIQRTQQEDSAVYLCASSLELGENSPLHFGNGTRLTVT.

With respect to this clone: Other DNA sequences in this sample translate to the same CDR3. The chain combines TRBV6-5 with TRBJ2-7; D might be TRBD2 (6 bases). The CDR3 is 15 residues long. The ends were cut back, 4 bases at V and 0 bases at J, with 13 bases in the middle. Germline V gives CDR1 MNHEY, CDR2 SVGAGI. The CDR3 loop is CASSSPGTSSYEQYF. CDR3 coding DNA: TGTGCCAGCAGTTCTCCTGGGACTTCCTCCTACGAGCAGTACTTC.

The CDR3 coding sequence is TGCGCCAGCAGCCCGGGACAGCCGATCACAGATACGCAGTATTTT. It encodes CASSPGQPITDTQYF. The chain uses TRBV5-1 and TRBJ2-3, with TRBD1 matching over 7 bases. Trimming took 4 bases from V and 2 from J; bases not matched to a gene: 7. Looked up from germline, CDR1 is SGHRS and CDR2 is YFSETQ. CDR3 size: 15 residues. The variable domain in full, completed from reference TRBV5-1 and TRBJ2-3, reads KAGVTQTPRYLIKTRGQQVTLSCSPISGHRSVSWYQQTPGQGLQFLFEYFSETQRNKGNFPGRFSGRQFSNSRSEMNVSTLELGDSALYLCASSPGQPITDTQYFGPGTRLTVL.

As concerns this clone: Different DNA sequences within this sample yield the same CDR3. The chain uses TRBV5-1 and TRBJ2-5, with TRBD1 matching 12 bases. CDR1 and CDR2 (germline): SGHRS, YFSETQ. With V trimmed by 2 bases and J by 5 bases, 7 bases remained unmatched. The length of the CDR3 is 16 residues. Written as DNA, the CDR3 is TGCGCCAGCAGCTTAGCCGGGACAGGGGGCAGCGAGACCCAGTACTTC. Translation: CASSLAGTGGSETQYF.

The V and J genes are TRBV5-4 and TRBJ1-1; D is possibly TRBD1 (6 bases). V lost 4 bases to trimming and J lost 5 bases, with 18 bases between them. CDR1 SGHNT and CDR2 YYREEE come from the germline V gene (reference sequence). The CDR3 is 15 residues long. CDR3 in amino acids: CASSRPSRGGTEAFF. Here the CDR3 DNA reads TGTGCCAGCAGCAGGCCTTCGAGGGGGGGGACTGAAGCTTTCTTT.

V is TRBV10-2 and J is TRBJ2-7; 14 positions match TRBD2. The CDR3 has 15 residues. Trimming cost V 4 bases and J 7 bases; bases outside gene matches: 6. The germline V gene has CDR1 WSHSY and CDR2 SAAADI. CDR3 loop: CASSVGTSGSREQYF. CDR3 nucleotides: TGCGCCAGCAGTGTAGGGACTAGCGGGAGTAGGGAGCAGTACTTC.

The J gene is TRBJ1-1, the V gene TRBV6-1, with 7 bases identical to TRBD1. There are 14 residues in the CDR3. Germline values: CDR1 MNHNS, CDR2 SASEGT. Losses at the gene ends were 5 bases for V and 1 base for J; bases not matched to a gene: 4. The CDR3 coding sequence is TGTGCCAGCAGTTCACAGGGGAAGAACACTGAAGCTTTCTTT. It yields the protein CASSSQGKNTEAFF.

The rearrangement joins TRBV2 to TRBJ1-2, with TRBD1 matching 7 bases. CDR1 SNHLY and CDR2 FYNNEI come from the germline V gene. The CDR3 is 14 amino acids. Trimming removed 3 bases from V and 4 bases from J; junction bases left unmatched: 5. DNA of the CDR3: TGTGCCAGCAGTGAGCTGACAGGGCTCTATGGCTACACCTTC. Translated, it gives CASSELTGLYGYTF. Together with reference TRBV2 and TRBJ1-2, the CDR3 gives the full variable domain: EPEVTQTPSHQVTQMGQEVILRCVPISNHLYFYWYRQILGQKVEFLVSFYNNEISEKSEIFDDQFSVERPDGSNFTLKIRSTKLEDSAMYFCASSELTGLYGYTFGSGTRLTVV.

The V gene is TRBV5-4, the J gene TRBJ2-1; D tentatively reads TRBD1 or TRBD2 (5 bases each). V was shortened by 0 bases and J by 5 bases, with 9 bases between the two germline ends. Germline assignment: CDR1 SGHNT and CDR2 YYREEE (reference sequence). The CDR3 covers 14 residues. CDR3 DNA: TGTGCCAGCAGCTTGGGGGACGGTCACAATGAGCAGTTCTTC. It is translated as CASSLGDGHNEQFF.

This rearrangement joins TRBV28 to TRBJ1-1; no clear D. The CDR3 length is 13 residues. Germline-derived CDR1 and CDR2 are MDHEN and SYDVKM. V was trimmed by 7 bases and J by 1 base, leaving 10 bases between them. CDR3 amino acids: CASTETQNTEAFF. DNA of the CDR3: TGTGCCAGCACCGAGACCCAGAACACTGAAGCTTTCTTT.

The V call is TRBV7-3, the J call TRBJ2-5, with D hard to call. V lost 5 bases, J lost 1 base, and 11 bases lay in between. Germline lookup yields CDR1 SGHTA and CDR2 FQGTGA. The length of the CDR3 is 14 residues. CDR3 DNA sequence: TGTGCCAGCAGCCCTGATGTTAGCCAAGAGACCCAGTACTTC. This codes for CASSPDVSQETQYF. Filled out from reference TRBV7-3 and TRBJ2-5, the complete variable domain reads GAGVSQTPSNKVTEKGKYVELRCDPISGHTALYWYRQSLGQGPEFLIYFQGTGAADDSGLPNDRFFAVRPEGSVSTLKIQRTERGDSAVYLCASSPDVSQETQYFGPGTRLLVL.